The rows below give T cell receptor beta chains drawn from one sample of a study of OX40 agonist ivuxolimab in advanced cancers. Clones were read by immunoSEQ multiplex PCR, and TCRdb kept only the in-frame ones, dropping some. The sample contains some 7,500 clones, roughly 84% of which appear only once. Sequenced material: CD4+ or CD8+ T cells sorted from blood, taken in a trial of the OX40 agonist ivuxolimab. All receptors come from an adult with an advanced solid tumor such as melanoma, head and neck, liver or kidney cancer. CDR3s include the opening cysteine and the closing phenylalanine or tryptophan. D genes are given only for firm matches. Only part of the rows carry a size: once, few, many, or a class if the clone is expanded.

V gene: TRBV29-1; D gene: NA; clone size: NA; J gene: TRBJ1-1; CDR3 DNA: TGCAGCGTCGCGGACACTGAAGCTTTCTTT; CDR3 protein: CSVADTEAFF
V gene: TRBV7-9; D gene: NA; clone size: NA; J gene: TRBJ2-1; CDR3 DNA: TGTGCCAGCAGCTTTGTCGGACTCGGCTACAATGAGCAGTTCTTC; CDR3 protein: CASSFVGLGYNEQFF
V gene: TRBV5-4; D gene: NA; clone size: once; J gene: TRBJ2-6; CDR3 DNA: TGTGCCAGCAGCTTACAGGACACCAGCGCGTCTGGGGCCAACGTCCTGACTTTC; CDR3 protein: CASSLQDTSASGANVLTF
V gene: TRBV19; D gene: NA; clone size: NA; J gene: TRBJ2-1; CDR3 DNA: TGTGCCAGTAGTCCACAAAGCTCCTACAATGAGCAGTTCTTC; CDR3 protein: CASSPQSSYNEQFF
V gene: TRBV15; D gene: NA; clone size: large; J gene: TRBJ2-7; CDR3 DNA: TGTGCCACCAGCACGGACAGTTCCTACGAGCAGTACTTC; CDR3 protein: CATSTDSSYEQYF
V gene: TRBV5-1; D gene: TRBD1; clone size: NA; J gene: TRBJ2-5; CDR3 DNA: TGCGCCAGCAGCCGGACAGGGGAGGACAAGGAGACCCAGTACTTC; CDR3 protein: CASSRTGEDKETQYF
V gene: TRBV5-1; D gene: TRBD2; clone size: NA; J gene: TRBJ2-1; CDR3 DNA: TGCGCCAGCAGCTCGGCCGGGACTACCTACAATGAGCAGTTCTTC; CDR3 protein: CASSSAGTTYNEQFF
V gene: TRBV13; D gene: NA; clone size: NA; J gene: TRBJ1-1; CDR3 DNA: TGTGCCAGCAGCTTCCAGGGTGGGAACACTGAAGCTTTCTTT; CDR3 protein: CASSFQGGNTEAFF
V gene: TRBV5-1; D gene: NA; clone size: NA; J gene: TRBJ2-1; CDR3 DNA: TGCGCCAGCAGTGCAGGGCCCAATGAGCAGTTCTTC; CDR3 protein: CASSAGPNEQFF
V gene: TRBV6-1; D gene: NA; clone size: NA; J gene: TRBJ2-7; CDR3 DNA: TGTGCCAGCAGGCTCTACGAGCAGTACTTC; CDR3 protein: CASRLYEQYF
V gene: TRBV27; D gene: NA; clone size: large; J gene: TRBJ2-7; CDR3 DNA: TGTGCCAGCAGTTTGGAGATCTCTCCCCTCTACGAGCAGTACTTC; CDR3 protein: CASSLEISPLYEQYF
V gene: TRBV9; D gene: TRBD2; clone size: NA; J gene: TRBJ2-7; CDR3 DNA: TGTGCCAGCAGCGGCGGGAGCTACGAGCAGTACTTC; CDR3 protein: CASSGGSYEQYF
V gene: TRBV4-2; D gene: TRBD2; clone size: NA; J gene: TRBJ2-2; CDR3 DNA: TGTGCCAGCAGCCAAGGGGCCCTAGCGGGAGAAAGCACCGGGGAGCTGTTTTTT; CDR3 protein: CASSQGALAGESTGELFF
V gene: TRBV2; D gene: NA; clone size: NA; J gene: TRBJ2-1; CDR3 DNA: TGTGCCAGCAGTCCAACACTGCGGGATAGGGAGCAGTTCTTC; CDR3 protein: CASSPTLRDREQFF
V gene: TRBV7-9; D gene: TRBD1; clone size: once; J gene: TRBJ1-4; CDR3 DNA: TGTGCCAGCAGCGCAGGGACAGCAACTAATGAAAAACTGTTTTTT; CDR3 protein: CASSAGTATNEKLFF
V gene: TRBV6-1; D gene: TRBD1; clone size: NA; J gene: TRBJ1-5; CDR3 DNA: TGTGCCAGCACCCCCAGGGGGAGCTTCAATCAGCCCCAGCATTTT; CDR3 protein: CASTPRGSFNQPQHF
V gene: TRBV5-4; D gene: TRBD2; clone size: NA; J gene: TRBJ2-2; CDR3 DNA: TGTGCCAGCAGCACTGAGCGGGACTATCTCAACTGGAACACCGGGGAGCTGTTTTTT; CDR3 protein: CASSTERDYLNWNTGELFF
V gene: TRBV6-5; D gene: NA; clone size: NA; J gene: TRBJ2-1; CDR3 DNA: TGTGCCAGCAGTTACGGGGGACCCTCCTACAATGAGCAGTTCTTC; CDR3 protein: CASSYGGPSYNEQFF
V gene: TRBV6-5; D gene: TRBD1; clone size: NA; J gene: TRBJ1-5; CDR3 DNA: TGTGCCAGCAGGACAGGGGGCAGCAATCAGCCCCAGCATTTT; CDR3 protein: CASRTGGSNQPQHF
V gene: TRBV5-5; D gene: TRBD1; clone size: NA; J gene: TRBJ1-1; CDR3 DNA: TGTGCCAGCAGCCAGCTACAGGGGGGGCCTGAAGCTTTCTTT; CDR3 protein: CASSQLQGGPEAFF
V gene: TRBV7-9; D gene: TRBD1; clone size: NA; J gene: TRBJ1-3; CDR3 DNA: TGTGCCAGCAGCTCGCGACAGGGAAGCGTCTCTGGAAACACCATATATTTT; CDR3 protein: CASSSRQGSVSGNTIYF
V gene: TRBV9; D gene: NA; clone size: NA; J gene: TRBJ2-2; CDR3 DNA: TGTGCCAGCAGCGTAGGGGGGCGTGGGGCTGGACCCGGGGAGCTGTTTTTT; CDR3 protein: CASSVGGRGAGPGELFF
V gene: TRBV7-9; D gene: TRBD2; clone size: NA; J gene: TRBJ2-1; CDR3 DNA: TGTGCCAGCAGCTCCCCGGGACTAGCGGGCATTGAGCAGTTCTTC; CDR3 protein: CASSSPGLAGIEQFF
V gene: TRBV4-1; D gene: NA; clone size: NA; J gene: TRBJ1-3; CDR3 DNA: TGCGCCAGCAGCCAAGACCGGACCTCTGGAAACACCATATATTTT; CDR3 protein: CASSQDRTSGNTIYF
V gene: TRBV19; D gene: NA; clone size: NA; J gene: TRBJ1-2; CDR3 DNA: TGTGCCAGTAGTATTAGGACGTCTAACTATGGCTACACCTTC; CDR3 protein: CASSIRTSNYGYTF
V gene: TRBV27; D gene: TRBD2; clone size: NA; J gene: TRBJ2-3; CDR3 DNA: TGTGCCAGCAGTGCGGGGACTAGCGGGAGGGCCGGGGATACGCAGTATTTT; CDR3 protein: CASSAGTSGRAGDTQYF
V gene: TRBV10-2; D gene: NA; clone size: NA; J gene: TRBJ2-7; CDR3 DNA: TGCGCCAGCAGTGAGGGGGGTTTGGGGTACGAGCAGTACTTC; CDR3 protein: CASSEGGLGYEQYF
V gene: TRBV27; D gene: TRBD1; clone size: NA; J gene: TRBJ1-2; CDR3 DNA: TGTGCCAGCAGTTTATTAACACGCACCAGGGGGCTTTATGGCTACACCTTC; CDR3 protein: CASSLLTRTRGLYGYTF
V gene: TRBV6-1; D gene: NA; clone size: NA; J gene: TRBJ1-1; CDR3 DNA: TGTGCCAGCAGTTTACAGGGTGAAGCTTTCTTT; CDR3 protein: CASSLQGEAFF
V gene: TRBV27; D gene: TRBD2; clone size: NA; J gene: TRBJ2-7; CDR3 DNA: TGTGCCAGCAGTTTAGCAGCGGGAGGAGTCGAGCAGTACTTC; CDR3 protein: CASSLAAGGVEQYF
V gene: TRBV6-1; D gene: NA; clone size: NA; J gene: TRBJ2-7; CDR3 DNA: TGTGCCAGCAGTGAGCGGGGGACAGCCAGCTCCTACGAGCAGTACTTC; CDR3 protein: CASSERGTASSYEQYF
V gene: TRBV4-1; D gene: NA; clone size: NA; J gene: TRBJ2-7; CDR3 DNA: TGCGCCAGCAGCCAAGGAGGGGGATACGAGCAGTACTTC; CDR3 protein: CASSQGGGYEQYF
V gene: TRBV9; D gene: TRBD1; clone size: NA; J gene: TRBJ1-6; CDR3 DNA: TGTGCCAGCGCCGACCCTGGGACAGGGGGGAATTCACCCCTCCACTTT; CDR3 protein: CASADPGTGGNSPLHF
V gene: TRBV27; D gene: NA; clone size: NA; J gene: TRBJ1-2; CDR3 DNA: TGTGCCAGCAGTTCTATGACAGGCCTCGGAGGCTACACCTTC; CDR3 protein: CASSSMTGLGGYTF
V gene: TRBV27; D gene: TRBD2; clone size: NA; J gene: TRBJ2-7; CDR3 DNA: TGTGCCAGCAGGTGGGAGGGACGGTCCTACGAGCAGTACTTC; CDR3 protein: CASRWEGRSYEQYF
V gene: TRBV4-1; D gene: NA; clone size: NA; J gene: TRBJ2-1; CDR3 DNA: TGCGCCAGCAGCCGGGATCCCCCTTCAAGCTCCTACAATGAGCAGTTCTTC; CDR3 protein: CASSRDPPSSSYNEQFF
V gene: TRBV4-2; D gene: TRBD2; clone size: few; J gene: TRBJ2-2; CDR3 DNA: TGTGCCAGCAGCCAAGAGTTAGCGGGAGGTCGCGGCACCGGGGAGCTGTTTTTT; CDR3 protein: CASSQELAGGRGTGELFF
V gene: TRBV5-6; D gene: TRBD1; clone size: NA; J gene: TRBJ2-7; CDR3 DNA: TGTGCCAGCAGTTTCCCGGGACAGGGGTACGAGCAGTACTTC; CDR3 protein: CASSFPGQGYEQYF
V gene: TRBV27; D gene: TRBD1; clone size: NA; J gene: TRBJ1-1; CDR3 DNA: TGTGCCAGCAGTTTATACAGGGGGGTAACTGAAGCTTTCTTT; CDR3 protein: CASSLYRGVTEAFF
V gene: TRBV19; D gene: NA; clone size: NA; J gene: TRBJ2-1; CDR3 DNA: TGTGCCAGTAGTATTTACAATGAGCAGTTCTTC; CDR3 protein: CASSIYNEQFF
V gene: TRBV5-6; D gene: TRBD1; clone size: NA; J gene: TRBJ2-7; CDR3 DNA: TGTGCCAGCAGCGAGGGGGCGCGTTTCTACGAGCAGTACTTC; CDR3 protein: CASSEGARFYEQYF
V gene: TRBV28; D gene: NA; clone size: NA; J gene: TRBJ2-3; CDR3 DNA: TGTGCCAGCAGTCTGGACTCTGGTAGCACAGATACGCAGTATTTT; CDR3 protein: CASSLDSGSTDTQYF
V gene: TRBV19; D gene: NA; clone size: NA; J gene: TRBJ2-6; CDR3 DNA: TGTGCCACAGGCCAGTTAGGTTCAGGGGCCAACGTCCTGACTTTC; CDR3 protein: CATGQLGSGANVLTF
V gene: TRBV4-1; D gene: TRBD1; clone size: NA; J gene: TRBJ1-2; CDR3 DNA: TGCGCCAGCAGCCCGGGACAGGGCTATGGCTACACCTTC; CDR3 protein: CASSPGQGYGYTF
V gene: TRBV28; D gene: TRBD1; clone size: NA; J gene: TRBJ2-1; CDR3 DNA: TGTGCCAGCACCCTAATGAGGACAGGGTCCCATGAGCAGTTCTTC; CDR3 protein: CASTLMRTGSHEQFF
V gene: TRBV14; D gene: NA; clone size: once; J gene: TRBJ2-5; CDR3 DNA: TGTGCCAGCAGCCAAGATGAGTTAATAGCGGACCCTCCTGAGACCCAGTACTTC; CDR3 protein: CASSQDELIADPPETQYF
V gene: TRBV14; D gene: TRBD1; clone size: NA; J gene: TRBJ1-1; CDR3 DNA: TGTGCCAGCAGCCAACAGACAGGGGGTTGGAACACTGAAGCTTTCTTT; CDR3 protein: CASSQQTGGWNTEAFF
V gene: TRBV23-1; D gene: NA; clone size: NA; J gene: TRBJ2-2; CDR3 DNA: TGCGCCAGCAGTCAATCACCGGGCAGGACCTCTAATACGAACACCGGGGAGCTGTTTTTT; CDR3 protein: CASSQSPGRTSNTNTGELFF
V gene: TRBV4-1; D gene: NA; clone size: once; J gene: TRBJ2-1; CDR3 DNA: TGCGCCAGCAGCCCAGAGAGGGGTTACAGGGCCAATGAGCAGTTCTTC; CDR3 protein: CASSPERGYRANEQFF
V gene: TRBV6-4; D gene: TRBD1; clone size: once; J gene: TRBJ1-3; CDR3 DNA: TGTGCCAGCAGTGATCACGAAAAAACAGGGGGCTGGGACACCATATATTTT; CDR3 protein: CASSDHEKTGGWDTIYF
V gene: TRBV6-5; D gene: NA; clone size: NA; J gene: TRBJ1-2; CDR3 DNA: TGTGCCAGCAGTTACTCCGTAGGCTATGGCTACACCTTC; CDR3 protein: CASSYSVGYGYTF
V gene: TRBV7-4; D gene: NA; clone size: NA; J gene: TRBJ2-6; CDR3 DNA: TGTGCCAGCAGCTGTACGGGCAGCTCACAAAGTCGGGCCAACGTCCTGACTTTC; CDR3 protein: CASSCTGSSQSRANVLTF